Listed here are 13 T cell receptor beta chains from one sample, sequenced in a study of T cell responses to AZD1222 COVID-19 vaccine. Sequencing used immunoSEQ multiplex PCR; TCRdb keeps in-frame clones, though not all of them. The sample lists approximately 140,000 clones, nearly 90% seen once, with 5.1% in the top ten. The sample in question was peripheral blood, obtained on day 0 of AZD1222 vaccination. The receptors derive from an adult in good health.

This rearrangement joins TRBV20-1 to TRBJ1-1; TRBD1 matches 7 bases. The V gene's germline CDR1 is DFQATT and CDR2 SNEGSKA (reference sequence). This CDR3 comprises 15 residues. With 3 bases clipped from V and 11 bases from J, the junction kept 18 bases outside the gene matches. The CDR3 sequence: CSASIGQVGGKAAFF. The CDR3 coding sequence is TGCAGTGCTAGTATAGGACAGGTGGGAGGGAAGGCCGCTTTCTTT.

The chain links TRBV5-1 to TRBJ1-1; D perhaps matches TRBD1 (5 bases). The CDR3 is 13 amino acids. V gave up 2 bases and J gave up 8 bases, with 13 bases separating them. The V gene's germline CDR1 is SGHRS and CDR2 YFSETQ. As DNA, the CDR3 is TGCGCCAGCAGCTTCGGGCAAGGGGTAGAAGCTTTCTTT. It specifies CASSFGQGVEAFF.

This clone was seen a handful of times. The rearrangement links TRBV27 to TRBJ2-7, with D maybe TRBD1 (6 bases). Trimming shortened V by 5 bases and J by 7 bases, and 15 bases separated the two germline ends. CDR1 is MNHEY, CDR2 SMNVEV, per germline (reference sequence). CDR3 length: 13 residues. CDR3 coding DNA: TGTGCCAGCAGTCCCCGGGACAATCCGGAGCAGTACTTC. It translates to CASSPRDNPEQYF.

The chain couples TRBV6-1 to TRBJ2-5, with a possible D match to TRBD1 (6 bases). The V end was cut by 1 base, the J end by 8 bases, with 17 bases between. This CDR3 is 15 amino acids long. Germline values: CDR1 MNHNS, CDR2 SASEGT. The DNA of the CDR3 is TGTGCCAGCAGTGAAGGGCAGGGGACCGGCAATACCCAGTACTTC. Translating gives CASSEGQGTGNTQYF.

CDR3 nucleotide sequence: TGTGCCAGCAGCCATCGACAGGGATTCAACTATGGCTACACCTTC. Its translation: CASSHRQGFNYGYTF. The chain has TRBV5-8 and TRBJ1-2; 7 bases line up with TRBD1. V shed 4 bases and J 2 bases; nucleotides not matched to a gene: 8. From germline, CDR1 is SGHTS and CDR2 YDEGEE. This CDR3 is 15 amino acids long.

As DNA, the CDR3 is TGTGCCAGTAGTATGCGCTCCGGACAGCAAAATTCACCCCTCCACTTT. Encoded protein: CASSMRSGQQNSPLHF. The V call is TRBV19, the J call TRBJ1-6; TRBD1 is a possible D gene (6 bases). The CDR3 is 16 amino acids. V was trimmed by 3 bases and J by 7 bases, leaving 16 bases between them. Germline CDR1 reads LNHDA; CDR2 reads SQIVND (reference sequence).

V is TRBV18 and J is TRBJ1-3; 7 bases are a match to TRBD1. The J segment lost 2 bases and the V segment lost 3 bases, leaving 13 bases of the junction unmatched. This CDR3 region has 18 residues. CDR1 is KGHSH and CDR2 is LQKENI in the germline V gene. CDR3 residues: CASSPVGQPVLAGNTIYF. CDR3 sequence (DNA): TGTGCCAGCTCACCTGTGGGACAGCCCGTTTTAGCTGGAAACACCATATATTTT.

This clone was seen only a few times. The chain has TRBV28 and TRBJ2-7; the D call may be TRBD1 or TRBD2 (6 bases each). V shed 5 bases and J shed 4 bases, with 21 bases lying between them. This CDR3 is built from 16 residues. In germline, CDR1 is MDHEN, CDR2 SYDVKM. As DNA, the CDR3 is TGTGCCAGCAGTACCGGGGGACATGAAGGGAGGTACGAGCAGTACTTC. Translated: CASSTGGHEGRYEQYF.

The CDR3 DNA follows: TGTGCCAGCAGCCAAGCCCCGTCGACTAGCGGGAGAGGAGAGACCCAGTACTTC. Residues: CASSQAPSTSGRGETQYF. The V and J genes are TRBV4-2 and TRBJ2-5; the match to TRBD2 covers 12 bases. Trimming took 1 base from V and 4 from J; bases not matched to a gene: 10. Germline V CDR1 and CDR2: LGHNA, YNFKEQ. The CDR3 runs to 18 residues.

The V call is TRBV5-6, the J call TRBJ2-2; D is uncertain. Deletions cut 1 base from V and 4 bases from J, with 14 bases between. This CDR3 spans 16 amino acids. CDR1 is SGHDT and CDR2 is YYEEEE in the germline V gene. Here the CDR3 reads CASSLRRSTFTGELFF. CDR3 nucleotides: TGTGCCAGCAGCTTGAGGCGGAGTACGTTCACCGGGGAGCTGTTTTTT. The variable domain in full, completed from reference TRBV5-6 and TRBJ2-2, reads DAGVTQSPTHLIKTRGQQVTLRCSPKSGHDTVSWYQQALGQGPQFIFQYYEEEERQRGNFPDRFSGHQFPNYSSELNVNALLLGDSALYLCASSLRRSTFTGELFFGEGSRLTVL.

In DNA, the CDR3 is TGCGCCAGCAGCCCGACCCTCGGCCTCTCCTACGAGCAGTACTTC. Encoded protein: CASSPTLGLSYEQYF. The rearrangement joins TRBV5-1 to TRBJ2-7; no clear D gene. From germline, CDR1 is SGHRS and CDR2 YFSETQ. CDR3 length equals 15 residues. V shed 4 bases and J shed 0 bases, with 14 bases lying between them.

The rearrangement joins TRBV4-3 to TRBJ2-7, with 7 bases lining up with TRBD1. The CDR3 consists of 13 residues. Germline CDR1 is LGHNA and CDR2 is YSLEER. Losses at the gene ends were 4 bases for V and 3 bases for J; bases not matched to a gene: 3. The CDR3 here is CASSPRQGYEQYF. CDR3 sequence (DNA): TGCGCCAGCAGCCCTCGACAGGGCTACGAGCAGTACTTC.

CDR3 protein: CASSRRPGGRDGYTF. The CDR3 DNA follows: TGTGCCAGCAGTCGGAGGCCCGGTGGAAGGGATGGCTACACCTTC. This sequence joins TRBV7-2 and TRBJ1-2, with D unresolved. The V end was cut by 6 bases, the J end by 6 bases, with 20 bases between. This CDR3 is built from 15 residues. Germline V gene data show CDR1 as SGHTA and CDR2 as FQGNSA.